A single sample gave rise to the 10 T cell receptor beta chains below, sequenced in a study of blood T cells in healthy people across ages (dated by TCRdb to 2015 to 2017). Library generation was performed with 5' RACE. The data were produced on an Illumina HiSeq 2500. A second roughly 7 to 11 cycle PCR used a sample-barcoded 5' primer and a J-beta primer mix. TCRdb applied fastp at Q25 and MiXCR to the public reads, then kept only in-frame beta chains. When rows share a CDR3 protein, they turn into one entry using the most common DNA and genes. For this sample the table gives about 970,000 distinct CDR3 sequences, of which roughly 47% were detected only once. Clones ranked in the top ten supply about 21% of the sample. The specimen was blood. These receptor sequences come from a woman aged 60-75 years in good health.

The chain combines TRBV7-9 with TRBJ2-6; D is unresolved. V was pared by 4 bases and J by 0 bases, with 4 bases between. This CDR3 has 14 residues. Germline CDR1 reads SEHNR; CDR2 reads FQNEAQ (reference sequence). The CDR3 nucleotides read TGTGCCAGCAGCTACGTCTCTGGGGCCAACGTCCTGACTTTC. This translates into CASSYVSGANVLTF.

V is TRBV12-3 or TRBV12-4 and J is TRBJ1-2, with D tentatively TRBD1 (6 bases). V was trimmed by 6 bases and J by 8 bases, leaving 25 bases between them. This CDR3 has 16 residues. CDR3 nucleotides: TGTGCCAGCAGCCAGCTCACCGGGACAAAAACAAGGGGCTACACCTTC. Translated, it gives CASSQLTGTKTRGYTF.

CDR3 bases: TGCAGCGGTTCGGCGGAGGTAAGCAGGGAGCAGTACTTC. It encodes CSGSAEVSREQYF. The chain combines TRBV29-1 with TRBJ2-5; D is tentatively TRBD1 or TRBD2 (5 bases each). The CDR3 runs to 13 residues. Trimming took 7 bases from V and 11 from J, leaving 23 bases between them. Germline CDR1 SQVTM, CDR2 ANQGSEA.

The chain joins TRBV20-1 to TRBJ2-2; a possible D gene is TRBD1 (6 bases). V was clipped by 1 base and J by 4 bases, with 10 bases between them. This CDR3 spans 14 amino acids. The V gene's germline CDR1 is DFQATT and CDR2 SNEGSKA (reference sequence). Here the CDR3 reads CSARGTRGTGELFF. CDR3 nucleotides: TGCAGTGCTAGAGGGACCAGGGGCACCGGGGAGCTGTTTTTT.

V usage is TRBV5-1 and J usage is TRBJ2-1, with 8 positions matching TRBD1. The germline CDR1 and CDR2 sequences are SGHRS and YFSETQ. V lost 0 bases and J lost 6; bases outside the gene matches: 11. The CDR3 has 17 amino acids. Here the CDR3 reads CASSLGSWDRLGNEQFF. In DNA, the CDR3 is TGCGCCAGCAGCTTGGGGTCTTGGGACAGGCTAGGCAATGAGCAGTTCTTC.

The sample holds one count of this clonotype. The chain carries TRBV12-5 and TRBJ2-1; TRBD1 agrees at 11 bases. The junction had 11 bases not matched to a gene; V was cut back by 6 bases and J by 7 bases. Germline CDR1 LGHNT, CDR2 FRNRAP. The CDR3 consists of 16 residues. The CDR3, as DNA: TGTGCTAGTGGCCGATCCGGGACAGGGGGTAGAAATGAGCAGTTCTTC. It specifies CASGRSGTGGRNEQFF.

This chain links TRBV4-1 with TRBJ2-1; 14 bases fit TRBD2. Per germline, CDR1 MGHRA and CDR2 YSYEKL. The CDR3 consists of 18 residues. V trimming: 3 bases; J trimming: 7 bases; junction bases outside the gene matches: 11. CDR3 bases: TGCGCCAGCAGCCATAAGACTAGCGGGAGGGGGAGTTTGAATGAGCAGTTCTTC. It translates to CASSHKTSGRGSLNEQFF.

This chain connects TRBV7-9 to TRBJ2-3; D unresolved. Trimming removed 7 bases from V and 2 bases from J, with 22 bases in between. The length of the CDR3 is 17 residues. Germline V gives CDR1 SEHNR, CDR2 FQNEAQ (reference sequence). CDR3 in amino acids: CASNPVDGSLYTDTQYF. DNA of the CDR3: TGTGCCAGCAACCCTGTGGATGGTTCCTTGTACACAGATACGCAGTATTTT. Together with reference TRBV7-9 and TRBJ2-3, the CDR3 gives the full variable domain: DTGVSQNPRHKITKRGQNVTFRCDPISEHNRLYWYRQTLGQGPEFLTYFQNEAQLEKSRLLSDRFSAERPKGSFSTLEIQRTEQGDSAMYLCASNPVDGSLYTDTQYFGPGTRLTVL.

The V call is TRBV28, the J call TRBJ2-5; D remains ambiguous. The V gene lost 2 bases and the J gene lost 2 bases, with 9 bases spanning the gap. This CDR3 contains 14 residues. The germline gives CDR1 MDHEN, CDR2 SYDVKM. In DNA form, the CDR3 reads TGTGCCAGCAGTTTACCCCGCAGGCAAGAGACCCAGTACTTC. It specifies CASSLPRRQETQYF.

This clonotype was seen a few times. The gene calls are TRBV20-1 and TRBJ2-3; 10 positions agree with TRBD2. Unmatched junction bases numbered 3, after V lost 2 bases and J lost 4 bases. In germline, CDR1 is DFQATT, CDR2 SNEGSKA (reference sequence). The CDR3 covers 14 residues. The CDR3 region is CSARSGRDADTQYF. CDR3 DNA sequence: TGCAGTGCTAGAAGCGGGAGGGACGCAGATACGCAGTATTTT.